The source of this T cell receptor (beta chain) is a study of long-term antiretroviral therapy in people with HIV (dated by TCRdb to between 2021 and 2024). With respect to the entire study: The earliest samples were collected approximately a decade before the 2015 WHO recommendation for immediate ART, a period when ART was typically delayed until CD4 counts fell. This retrospective serial study examined whether starting ART and sustained HIV suppression were associated with changes in the composition and diversity of the TRB repertoire in peripheral blood. A total of 192 cryopreserved PBMC samples were contributed to the cohort by 30 adults with confirmed HIV infection, with samples collected serially over a mean of approximately 6 years (range 1-12). Among the approximately 32 participants with HIV, about 11 were female. No cross-contamination during QIAcube processing turned up in test extractions that ran a monoclonal T-cell line alongside around 34 polyclonal samples.

Beyond this particular receptor, the publication reports: At every time point, the repertoire was dominated by expanded TRB clones first identified before ART initiation, although this dominance fluctuated and, in many PLHIV, declined after ART. A significant increase in TRB diversity was found to be associated with ART initiation, although TRB diversity was observed to remain significantly below that of transplant donor controls even after long-term ART. HIV repertoires had narrower CDR3 length ranges than controls, and the network structure suggested an antigen-experienced repertoire that shifted only slightly toward naive after ART. Because PBMC availability was limited, only the TCR beta chain was sequenced, with no alpha chain pairing. Because pre-ART samples had limited cell numbers, unsorted PBMC were profiled rather than sorted CD4+ and CD8+ T cells. No data were available on ART adherence, viral resistance or therapy changes, limiting inferences about post-ART repertoire changes. Samples dated from about 2003 to 2018, and the ART regimens used may be less effective than current ones.

Note on this clone: It has no known antigen specificity. No much larger clone exists at a distance of one base, and base qualities are not known.

Inclusion was restricted to participants for whom at least one PBMC sample before ART initiation and at least two post-ART samples were available. All participants with HIV were treated in the United States of America. Before DNA extraction, cryopreserved samples containing roughly 1-10 million PBMC were thawed and washed. At the time of the earliest PBMC sample, participants with HIV were aged between about 20 and 60 years. Per participant, PBMC samples came from 1-4 timepoints prior to ART initiation and 2-8 timepoints following ART initiation, for a median of 7 samples. For every participant, serial HIV viral load, CD4+ T-cell count, ART history and demographic data were obtained. A Qiagen kit on a QIAcube was used to extract genomic DNA from unsorted PBMC, with samples processed in batches of 12. The immunoSEQ hsTCRB v3.0 assay was used at survey level resolution to sequence the TRB variable region. The targeted TRB sequencing depth was about 40,000-55,000 T-cell genomes per sample. TRB libraries were pooled and sequenced on an Illumina MiSeq using a v3 150-cycle kit. The study's own analysis went as follows. Repertoire analysis was performed in R inside a reproducible Nextflow workflow that covered QC, data transformation and analysis. Custom analyses were implemented in LymphoSeq2, an R package for AIRR-Seq data exploration. After excluding several samples that yielded fewer than 5000 total TRB sequences, approximately 180 HIV repertoires remained for analysis. Among the approximately 190 HIV repertoires that were kept, under 60 were collected before ART initiation and over 120 were collected after ART initiation. Repertoires were downsampled to 5000 TRB nucleotide sequences, with summary statistics averaged over 100 downsampling iterations. Only TRB sequences with CDR3 regions of at least seven amino acids were retained for analysis. Two measures captured diversity: a Shannon entropy-derived clonality score and the Gini coefficient. In the repertoire networks, any two of the top 5000 CDR3 amino acid sequences were connected whenever the two sequences differed by an edit distance of one. GLIPH2 predicted antigen specificity groups and MHC restriction for TRB CDR3 amino acid sequences. Known CMV, EBV, HIV or tissue antigen associations were flagged by matching CDR3 amino acid sequences against VDJdb and McPAS-TCR. Pre-ART, post-ART and control groups were compared with Wilcoxon signed-rank tests and Holm-Bonferroni correction. The clones in this table, taken by TCRdb from immuneACCESS, are in-frame only. Not every clone is retained; where verified, under half of the shortfall comes from an unresolved V gene, and the cause of the rest is unknown. The V and J calls and clone size were taken over from that table, and D and trimming were inferred from the DNA. This sample comprises some 40,000 clones, 85% of them detected only once. Of the sample, under 7% is held by the ten largest clones.

The CDR3 covers 15 residues, taking in both the cysteine and the phenylalanine. Here the CDR3 DNA is all that survives: 45 bases in frame from base 1. At the junction V is shortened by 5 bases and J by 8 bases, with 21 bases in between. Based on the germline V gene, the CDR1 and CDR2 sequences are LGHNA and YSLEER. Sequencing was performed on unsorted PBMCs, taken 3.1 years after starting antiretroviral therapy. Recombination linked TRBV4-3 to TRBJ1-2; no D gene is confidently identified. This clonotype was obtained from a woman between 50 and 59 years old with HIV. The CDR3 corresponds to CASSATPGSPGGYTF. The base sequence is TGCGCCAGCAGCGCAACCCCCGGGTCCCCCGGAGGCTACACCTTC.